These 14 T cell receptor beta chains came from one sample sequenced in a study of OX40 agonist ivuxolimab in advanced cancers. TCRdb keeps only in-frame clones here, not all; method: immunoSEQ multiplex PCR. The sample lists some 34,000 clones; 84% were seen once. The material was CD4+ or CD8+ T cells sorted from blood, obtained in a trial of the OX40 agonist ivuxolimab. The receptor set was obtained from an adult with an advanced solid tumor such as melanoma, head and neck, liver or kidney cancer.

This rearrangement joins TRBV5-6 to TRBJ1-4; no definite D call. Looked up from germline, CDR1 is SGHDT and CDR2 is YYEEEE. This CDR3 comprises 17 residues. Trimming removed 0 bases from V and 4 bases from J, with 16 bases in between. CDR3 coding DNA: TGTGCCAGCAGCTTGGGTCCGCGGGCAGCCAGTAATGAAAAACTGTTTTTT. It is translated as CASSLGPRAASNEKLFF.

This chain uses TRBV4-1 with TRBJ1-5; tentatively, D is TRBD1 (5 bases). The germline V gene encodes CDR1 MGHRA and CDR2 YSYEKL. The length of the CDR3 is 16 residues. Trimming removed 1 base at V and 3 bases at J, with 13 bases between. The CDR3 DNA sequence: TGCGCCAGCAGCCAAGTGGGAGGGGCCAACAATCAGCCCCAGCATTTT. It yields the protein CASSQVGGANNQPQHF.

The table lists this clone with a few counts. This chain links TRBV30 with TRBJ1-1, with 8 bases fitting TRBD1. The CDR3 has 13 residues. Germline trimming cut 0 bases from V and 4 bases from J; bases unmatched to any gene: 1. The germline CDR1 and CDR2 sequences are GTSNPN and SVGIG (reference sequence). The CDR3 loop reads CAWSVTGGTEAFF. Here the CDR3 DNA reads TGTGCCTGGAGTGTAACAGGGGGCACTGAAGCTTTCTTT.

This clone was observed once. The chain joins TRBV6-5 to TRBJ2-7; 11 bases align to TRBD2. The CDR3 has 13 residues. Trimming at V came to 6 bases and at J to 7 bases, leaving 5 bases not matched to a gene. Germline V gives CDR1 MNHEY, CDR2 SVGAGI. The CDR3 DNA is TGTGCCAGCAGCGTCGGGACTAGCGGTGAGCAGTACTTC. It codes for CASSVGTSGEQYF.

By proportion, this clone is medium-sized. The CDR3 is CASSFRWGGETYEQYF. The CDR3 nucleotides are TGTGCCAGCAGTTTCAGGTGGGGCGGGGAAACCTACGAGCAGTACTTC. The rearrangement links TRBV28 to TRBJ2-7; D perhaps matches TRBD2 (6 bases). V shed 3 bases and J shed 2 bases, with 17 bases lying between them. The CDR3 is 16 amino acids. Looked up from germline, CDR1 is MDHEN and CDR2 is SYDVKM. Full variable domain (outside the CDR3, taken from reference TRBV28 and TRBJ2-7): DVKVTQSSRYLVKRTGEKVFLECVQDMDHENMFWYRQDPGLGLRLIYFSYDVKMKEKGDIPEGYSVSREKKERFSLILESASTNQTSMYLCASSFRWGGETYEQYFGPGTRLTVT.

V is TRBV5-5 and J is TRBJ2-1; 9 bases match TRBD2. The ends lost 4 bases at V and 9 bases at J; junction bases unmatched: 20. Germline CDR1 SGHKS, CDR2 YYEKEE (reference sequence). This CDR3 spans 18 amino acids. The DNA of the CDR3 is TGTGCCAGCAGCCCGAAGGACGGAGGGACTAGCATTTTGGTTGAGCAGTTCTTC. Translated: CASSPKDGGTSILVEQFF.

This clone was recorded once. This CDR3 is also generated by other DNA sequences in the sample. The V gene is TRBV5-1, the J gene TRBJ2-5; the D call may be TRBD1 or TRBD2 (6 bases each). CDR1 and CDR2 from the germline V gene are SGHRS and YFSETQ. This CDR3 comprises 15 residues. Between the trimmed V and J ends, which lost 0 bases and 2 bases, there was a span of 11 bases. CDR3 amino acids: CASSLEGGRQETQYF. The CDR3 DNA sequence: TGCGCCAGCAGCTTGGAGGGGGGACGGCAAGAGACCCAGTACTTC. Full variable domain (outside the CDR3, taken from reference TRBV5-1 and TRBJ2-5): KAGVTQTPRYLIKTRGQQVTLSCSPISGHRSVSWYQQTPGQGLQFLFEYFSETQRNKGNFPGRFSGRQFSNSRSEMNVSTLELGDSALYLCASSLEGGRQETQYFGPGTRLLVL.

V and J are TRBV5-4 and TRBJ1-6; perhaps TRBD1 as D (5 bases). Trimming left V 0 bases short and J 2 bases short, with 6 bases between. The CDR3 contains 15 residues. Germline assignment: CDR1 SGHNT and CDR2 YYREEE (reference sequence). The CDR3 DNA is TGTGCCAGCAGCTTGGTGGGGCCCTATAATTCACCCCTCCACTTT. Amino acid sequence: CASSLVGPYNSPLHF.

This sequence joins TRBV27 and TRBJ2-2; TRBD2 agrees at 12 bases. Unmatched junction bases numbered 15, after V lost 10 bases and J lost 3 bases. CDR1 is MNHEY, CDR2 SMNVEV, per germline (reference sequence). This CDR3 has 18 amino acids. CDR3 in amino acids: CATGQAASGRADTGELFF. The CDR3 nucleotides are TGTGCCACCGGACAGGCCGCTAGCGGGAGGGCCGACACCGGGGAGCTGTTTTTT.

The rearrangement uses TRBV5-4 and TRBJ2-3; D perhaps matches TRBD2 (5 bases). Germline CDR1 is SGHNT and CDR2 is YYREEE (reference sequence). V lost 0 bases and J 6 bases, leaving 14 bases between the germline ends. The CDR3 runs to 15 residues. The CDR3 nucleotides read TGTGCCAGCAGCTTGGGCCCGGGATACTCGGATACGCAGTATTTT. Encoded protein: CASSLGPGYSDTQYF.

The chain links TRBV5-1 to TRBJ1-1; TRBD1 might be the D (5 bases). V shed 1 base and J shed 4 bases, with 8 bases lying between them. This CDR3 comprises 13 residues. In germline, CDR1 is SGHRS, CDR2 YFSETQ. The CDR3: CASSLSGVTEAFF. CDR3 in DNA: TGCGCCAGCAGCTTGTCGGGGGTCACTGAAGCTTTCTTT.

The rearrangement uses TRBV10-2 and TRBJ2-1; D is possibly TRBD1 (5 bases). This CDR3 is 11 amino acids long. Per the germline V gene, CDR1 is WSHSY and CDR2 is SAAADI. Trimming took 5 bases from V and 6 from J, leaving 5 bases between them. CDR3 amino acids: CASSTGNEQFF. CDR3 sequence (DNA): TGCGCCAGCAGTACAGGCAATGAGCAGTTCTTC.

By share, this clone ranks as medium-sized. The identical CDR3 is also encoded by other nucleotide sequences in the sample. V is TRBV5-5 and J is TRBJ2-7, with TRBD1 as a possible D gene (5 bases). This CDR3 has 13 residues. CDR1 and CDR2 (germline): SGHKS, YYEKEE (reference sequence). V dropped 0 bases and J dropped 3 bases, with 7 bases sitting between them. CDR3 sequence: CASSLGGYYEQYF. CDR3 in DNA: TGTGCCAGCAGCTTGGGGGGCTACTACGAGCAGTACTTC.

The rearrangement uses TRBV5-1 and TRBJ2-7; TRBD1 matches 7 bases. CDR1 is SGHRS, CDR2 YFSETQ, per germline. With 3 bases clipped from V and 0 bases from J, the junction kept 6 bases outside the gene matches. This CDR3 has 15 amino acids. Here the CDR3 reads CASSSTGKSSYEQYF. CDR3 in DNA: TGCGCCAGCAGCTCGACAGGGAAAAGCTCCTACGAGCAGTACTTC.